This T cell receptor (beta chain) stems from a study of blood T cell repertoires in COVID-19. Assay: immunoSEQ multiplex PCR; the TCRdb copy retains only in-frame clones and omits some. The sample yields over 90,000 clones, about 88% seen once. Trimming cost V 4 bases and J 4 bases; bases outside gene matches: 13. The CDR3 is made up of 18 amino acids. Germline-derived CDR1 and CDR2 are SEHNR and FQNEAQ (reference sequence). The chain has TRBV7-9 and TRBJ2-6, with TRBD1 matching over 7 bases. The sample comprised peripheral blood. The sequence was collected from an elderly man with acute or convalescent COVID-19. The DNA of the CDR3 is TGTGCCAGCAGCTACCGGGACAGCGAGGGATTCGGGGCCAACGTCCTGACTTTC. Protein sequence: CASSYRDSEGFGANVLTF. Based on the CDR3 plus reference TRBV7-9 and TRBJ2-6, the full variable domain is DTGVSQNPRHKITKRGQNVTFRCDPISEHNRLYWYRQTLGQGPEFLTYFQNEAQLEKSRLLSDRFSAERPKGSFSTLEIQRTEQGDSAMYLCASSYRDSEGFGANVLTFGAGSRLTVL.